This T cell receptor beta chain was sequenced in a study of blood T cell repertoires in COVID-19. Study-level information: T cells, B-cell-depleted T cells, or PBMCs provided the cDNA or gDNA that served as material.

In the original workflow: The assay estimated nucleated cells by amplifying reference gene primers. Using immunoSEQ multiplex PCR, the repertoire was profiled, and TCRdb retains in-frame clones only, with some absent. V, J and clone size are those of that table, while D and trimming were read from the DNA. The table lists 230,000 or so clones, approximately 82% of them singletons. Germline lookup yields CDR1 MRHNA and CDR2 SNTAGT. This CDR3 is 15 amino acids long. V shed 5 bases, J shed 8 bases, and the junction held 8 bases outside the gene matches. This TCR derives from a man aged 35-49 years with active or convalescent COVID-19. V is TRBV6-4 and J is TRBJ1-6, with 8 bases matching TRBD1. Sequencing input: peripheral blood. The CDR3 is CASSTGQGYDSPLHF. CDR3 DNA sequence: TGTGCCAGCAGTACCGGACAGGGTTACGATTCACCCCTCCACTTT.